The 26 T cell receptor beta chains listed next were all sequenced from one sample in a study of blood T cell repertoires in COVID-19. Using immunoSEQ multiplex PCR, the repertoire was profiled, and TCRdb retains in-frame clones only, with some absent. The data show more than 110,000 clones, with 84% seen just once and roughly 1.7% held by the top ten. Material: PBMCs or T cells enriched from blood (not recorded which). Receptors originate from a woman under 30 who had been exposed to COVID-19.

This chain uses TRBV18 with TRBJ2-7, with a possible D match to TRBD1 (6 bases). The CDR3 contains 14 residues. Germline loops: CDR1 KGHSH, CDR2 LQKENI. Deletions cut 3 bases from V and 4 bases from J, with 13 bases between. CDR3 nucleotides: TGTGCCAGCTCACCTTTGGGACAAACTTACGAGCAGTACTTC. This encodes CASSPLGQTYEQYF.

V and J are TRBV5-1 and TRBJ2-1; 7 nucleotides align to TRBD1. CDR3 length: 16 amino acids. Germline V gene data show CDR1 as SGHRS and CDR2 as YFSETQ. With V trimmed by 3 bases and J by 3 bases, 9 bases remained unmatched. The CDR3: CASSSPPGQIYNEQFF. In nucleotides, the CDR3 is TGCGCCAGCAGCTCACCCCCGGGACAGATCTACAATGAGCAGTTCTTC.

The rearrangement uses TRBV4-1 and TRBJ2-1; possible D gene TRBD2, 6 bases. The CDR3 totals 14 residues. The V gene's germline CDR1 is MGHRA and CDR2 YSYEKL. The V gene lost 1 base and the J gene lost 6 bases, with 10 bases spanning the gap. The DNA for the CDR3 is TGCGCCAGCAGCCAAGCCCCCGGGGGCAATGAGCAGTTCTTC. It specifies CASSQAPGGNEQFF.

The CDR3 nucleotides are TGCGCCAGCAGCCCCTACGGACAGGGTCCGCGTGGCTACACCTTC. This codes for CASSPYGQGPRGYTF. The J gene is TRBJ1-2, the V gene TRBV4-1; TRBD1 matches at 8 bases. Germline assignment: CDR1 MGHRA and CDR2 YSYEKL. The CDR3 covers 15 residues. The ends lost 4 bases at V and 7 bases at J; junction bases unmatched: 11.

The chain links TRBV5-1 to TRBJ2-1; 12 bases agree with TRBD1. There are 17 residues in the CDR3. Germline loops: CDR1 SGHRS, CDR2 YFSETQ. Trimming removed 2 bases from V and 5 bases from J; junction bases left unmatched: 8. CDR3 DNA: TGCGCCAGCAGCTTCATTCCCGGGACAGGGGGCCACAATGAGCAGTTCTTC. Translating gives CASSFIPGTGGHNEQFF. Looking up the rest from reference TRBV5-1 and TRBJ2-1 gives the full variable domain: KAGVTQTPRYLIKTRGQQVTLSCSPISGHRSVSWYQQTPGQGLQFLFEYFSETQRNKGNFPGRFSGRQFSNSRSEMNVSTLELGDSALYLCASSFIPGTGGHNEQFFGPGTRLTVL.

The CDR3 DNA reads TGCGCCAGCAGCACCCTGCTCGTGGCGGGGGGCCAAGAGACCCAGTACTTC. Translated: CASSTLLVAGGQETQYF. This chain uses TRBV4-1 with TRBJ2-5; 8 bases agree with TRBD2. Germline values: CDR1 MGHRA, CDR2 YSYEKL. V shed 5 bases, J shed 1 base, and the junction held 12 bases outside the gene matches. The CDR3 sequence is 17 residues long.

This clone has only one observation. J is TRBJ1-5 and V is TRBV27; D perhaps matches TRBD1 (5 bases). V dropped 5 bases and J dropped 3 bases, with 14 bases sitting between them. This CDR3 spans 15 amino acids. Germline V gene data show CDR1 as MNHEY and CDR2 as SMNVEV (reference sequence). CDR3 amino acids: CASSRGGGFNQPQHF. CDR3 sequence (DNA): TGTGCCAGCAGTCGGGGGGGTGGATTCAATCAGCCCCAGCATTTT.

The chain has TRBV4-2 and TRBJ1-2; maybe TRBD1 (5 bases). Looked up from germline, CDR1 is LGHNA and CDR2 is YNFKEQ. The CDR3 sequence is 16 residues long. Trimming shortened V by 6 bases and J by 8 bases, and 25 bases separated the two germline ends. In nucleotides, the CDR3 is TGTGCCAGCAGGCCAACGGTCGGGGACGGGAGAAAAGGCTACACCTTC. The encoded protein is CASRPTVGDGRKGYTF.

The chain couples TRBV12-3 or TRBV12-4 to TRBJ2-7; 8 bases agree with TRBD2. The CDR3 totals 13 residues. With 3 bases clipped from V and 2 bases from J, the junction kept 0 bases outside the gene matches. The CDR3 region has the DNA TGTGCCAGCAGTTTCGGGAGGGCCTACGAGCAGTACTTC. Protein: CASSFGRAYEQYF.

This rearrangement joins TRBV2 to TRBJ1-1; 7 bases agree with TRBD1. This CDR3 is 13 amino acids long. The J segment lost 3 bases and the V segment lost 8 bases, leaving 6 bases of the junction unmatched. Germline assignment: CDR1 SNHLY and CDR2 FYNNEI. CDR3 protein: CASSRQGYTEAFF. CDR3 bases: TGTGCCAGCTCCAGACAGGGATACACTGAAGCTTTCTTT.

The rearrangement links TRBV19 to TRBJ2-6; D uncertain. Germline V lookup: CDR1 LNHDA, CDR2 SQIVND (reference sequence). There are 16 residues in the CDR3. The V end was cut by 3 bases, the J end by 2 bases, with 11 bases between. The CDR3 DNA sequence: TGTGCCAGTAGTATGAACGGTTTCACTGGGGCCAACGTCCTGACTTTC. It codes for CASSMNGFTGANVLTF. The full variable domain, rest sourced from reference TRBV19 and TRBJ2-6, is DGGITQSPKYLFRKEGQNVTLSCEQNLNHDAMYWYRQDPGQGLRLIYYSQIVNDFQKGDIAEGYSVSREKKESFPLTVTSAQKNPTAFYLCASSMNGFTGANVLTFGAGSRLTVL.

The V gene is TRBV28, the J gene TRBJ1-6, with 7 bases aligning to TRBD1. After removal of 4 bases from V and 7 bases from J, the junction contained 7 bases not matched to a gene. The germline CDR1 and CDR2 sequences are MDHEN and SYDVKM. This CDR3 spans 15 amino acids. The CDR3 region is CASSWPGQRNSPLHF. The DNA of the CDR3 is TGTGCCAGCAGTTGGCCGGGACAGAGAAATTCACCCCTCCACTTT.

The table lists this clone with a few counts. In DNA, the CDR3 is TGTGCCAGTAGTCGGGAGCCTTCCTACGAGCAGTACTTC. It encodes CASSREPSYEQYF. The chain recombines TRBV19 with TRBJ2-7, with a possible D match to TRBD2 (6 bases). Trimming pared 5 bases from V and 1 base from J, leaving 9 bases between. CDR3 length equals 13 residues. Germline V gene data show CDR1 as LNHDA and CDR2 as SQIVND (reference sequence).

This clone was recorded once. J is TRBJ2-6 and V is TRBV6-2 or TRBV6-3; weak D call: TRBD1 (6 bases). The V end lost 2 bases, the J end lost 1 base, and 12 bases lay between the germline ends. The CDR3 contains 17 residues. The germline CDR1 and CDR2 sequences are MNHEY and SVGEGT. CDR3 sequence: CASSYAAGVSGANVLTF. For the CDR3, the DNA is TGTGCCAGCAGTTACGCAGCAGGGGTGTCTGGGGCCAACGTCCTGACTTTC.

This chain connects TRBV30 to TRBJ1-4, with D possibly being TRBD1 (5 bases). This CDR3 is 18 amino acids long. CDR1 is GTSNPN and CDR2 is SVGIG in the germline V gene (reference sequence). V lost 2 bases and J lost 2, with 21 bases in between. The CDR3, as DNA: TGTGCCTGGAGTTGGACGAGGGACTTCCTTCGGACTAATGAAAAACTGTTTTTT. This gives the protein CAWSWTRDFLRTNEKLFF.

This sequence joins TRBV9 and TRBJ2-3; 14 bases line up with TRBD2. V shed 0 bases and J 5 bases; nucleotides not matched to a gene: 5. The CDR3 has 17 residues. Germline V lookup: CDR1 SGDLS, CDR2 YYNGEE. The CDR3 reads CASSVDGLAGGGDTQYF. Written as DNA, the CDR3 is TGTGCCAGCAGCGTAGATGGACTAGCGGGAGGAGGAGATACGCAGTATTTT.

The chain joins TRBV6-5 to TRBJ2-3; 9 bases match TRBD2. The CDR3 has 15 residues. Germline CDR1 reads MNHEY; CDR2 reads SVGAGI. V trimming: 6 bases; J trimming: 0 bases; junction bases outside the gene matches: 4. In DNA form, the CDR3 reads TGTGCCAGCAGGCTAGCGGGGTCTAGCACAGATACGCAGTATTTT. Encoded protein: CASRLAGSSTDTQYF.

The genes are TRBV10-3 and TRBJ1-1, with TRBD1 matching over 7 bases. The V gene's germline CDR1 is ENHRY and CDR2 SYGVKD. The CDR3 sequence is 15 residues long. The V gene end was trimmed by 0 bases and the J gene end by 4 bases; junction bases not matched to a gene: 5. CDR3 in DNA: TGTGCCATCAGTGAGTCTACAGGGGTCCTCACTGAAGCTTTCTTT. Encoded protein: CAISESTGVLTEAFF.

The chain recombines TRBV18 with TRBJ1-1, with 7 bases fitting TRBD1. The J segment lost 2 bases and the V segment lost 4 bases, leaving 1 base of the junction unmatched. Germline lookup yields CDR1 KGHSH and CDR2 LQKENI. The CDR3 loop spans 13 amino acids. The CDR3 DNA reads as TGTGCCAGCTCACGGGACAGCAACACTGAAGCTTTCTTT. Translated, it gives CASSRDSNTEAFF. The full variable domain, with the rest looked up from reference TRBV18 and TRBJ1-1, is NAGVMQNPRHLVRRRGQEARLRCSPMKGHSHVYWYRQLPEEGLKFMVYLQKENIIDESGMPKERFSAEFPKEGPSILRIQQVVRGDSAAYFCASSRDSNTEAFFGQGTRLTVV.

In its sample, this clone was seen a few times. The chain carries TRBV2 and TRBJ2-3, with 10 positions matching TRBD2. The germline gives CDR1 SNHLY, CDR2 FYNNEI. There are 15 residues in the CDR3. The trim removed 6 bases at V and 3 bases at J, leaving 6 bases unmatched. Here the CDR3 reads CASSQRLAGTDTQYF. The CDR3 region has the DNA TGTGCCAGCAGCCAGCGACTAGCGGGTACAGATACGCAGTATTTT.

The chain joins TRBV5-4 to TRBJ2-5; D is ambiguous. Germline loops: CDR1 SGHNT, CDR2 YYREEE (reference sequence). V shed 0 bases and J shed 1 base, with 10 bases lying between them. The CDR3 loop spans 15 amino acids. CDR3 bases: TGTGCCAGCAGCTTGGATCAGGCCATCCAAGAGACCCAGTACTTC. This encodes CASSLDQAIQETQYF. Drawing the rest from reference TRBV5-4 and TRBJ2-5, the complete variable domain is ETGVTQSPTHLIKTRGQQVTLRCSSQSGHNTVSWYQQALGQGPQFIFQYYREEENGRGNFPPRFSGLQFPNYSSELNVNALELDDSALYLCASSLDQAIQETQYFGPGTRLLVL.

This chain connects TRBV28 to TRBJ2-2, with D perhaps TRBD1 (6 bases). The CDR3 spans 14 residues. Trimming cost V 1 base and J 7 bases, with 10 bases left between them. CDR1 MDHEN and CDR2 SYDVKM come from the germline V gene. CDR3 protein: CASSLSTGNGELFF. The CDR3 DNA reads as TGTGCCAGCAGTTTATCCACAGGGAACGGGGAGCTGTTTTTT.

This sequence joins TRBV10-3 and TRBJ2-1, with 12 bases aligning to TRBD2. The CDR3 contains 17 residues. V shed 0 bases, J shed 6 bases, and the junction held 6 bases outside the gene matches. The germline V gene has CDR1 ENHRY and CDR2 SYGVKD. The CDR3 DNA follows: TGTGCCATCAGTGAGTCAAACGGGGGACTAGCGGGCAATGAGCAGTTCTTC. It specifies CAISESNGGLAGNEQFF.

The genes are TRBV25-1 and TRBJ2-6, with TRBD1 as a possible D gene (6 bases). Trimming cost V 7 bases and J 2 bases, with 9 bases left between them. CDR1 and CDR2 from the germline V gene are MGHDK and SYGVNS. The CDR3 totals 14 residues. The CDR3 loop reads CASTGDTGANVLTF. For the CDR3, the DNA is TGTGCCAGCACAGGGGATACTGGGGCCAACGTCCTGACTTTC.

A single count supports this clone. V and J are TRBV11-2 and TRBJ1-2, with 9 bases fitting TRBD1. The CDR3 length is 15 residues. Trimming cost V 4 bases and J 4 bases; bases outside gene matches: 7. Germline V gives CDR1 SGHAT, CDR2 FQNNGV. This chain's CDR3 is CASSYGTGSTYGYTF. Written as DNA, the CDR3 is TGTGCCAGCAGCTACGGGACAGGGTCTACCTATGGCTACACCTTC.

The chain links TRBV7-9 to TRBJ2-3; TRBD1 is a possible D gene (6 bases). This CDR3 spans 13 amino acids. Germline values: CDR1 SEHNR, CDR2 FQNEAQ (reference sequence). Deletions cut 4 bases from V and 6 bases from J, with 11 bases between. The DNA for the CDR3 is TGTGCCAGCAGCTCCACAGGGCCGGATACGCAGTATTTT. Translation gives CASSSTGPDTQYF.